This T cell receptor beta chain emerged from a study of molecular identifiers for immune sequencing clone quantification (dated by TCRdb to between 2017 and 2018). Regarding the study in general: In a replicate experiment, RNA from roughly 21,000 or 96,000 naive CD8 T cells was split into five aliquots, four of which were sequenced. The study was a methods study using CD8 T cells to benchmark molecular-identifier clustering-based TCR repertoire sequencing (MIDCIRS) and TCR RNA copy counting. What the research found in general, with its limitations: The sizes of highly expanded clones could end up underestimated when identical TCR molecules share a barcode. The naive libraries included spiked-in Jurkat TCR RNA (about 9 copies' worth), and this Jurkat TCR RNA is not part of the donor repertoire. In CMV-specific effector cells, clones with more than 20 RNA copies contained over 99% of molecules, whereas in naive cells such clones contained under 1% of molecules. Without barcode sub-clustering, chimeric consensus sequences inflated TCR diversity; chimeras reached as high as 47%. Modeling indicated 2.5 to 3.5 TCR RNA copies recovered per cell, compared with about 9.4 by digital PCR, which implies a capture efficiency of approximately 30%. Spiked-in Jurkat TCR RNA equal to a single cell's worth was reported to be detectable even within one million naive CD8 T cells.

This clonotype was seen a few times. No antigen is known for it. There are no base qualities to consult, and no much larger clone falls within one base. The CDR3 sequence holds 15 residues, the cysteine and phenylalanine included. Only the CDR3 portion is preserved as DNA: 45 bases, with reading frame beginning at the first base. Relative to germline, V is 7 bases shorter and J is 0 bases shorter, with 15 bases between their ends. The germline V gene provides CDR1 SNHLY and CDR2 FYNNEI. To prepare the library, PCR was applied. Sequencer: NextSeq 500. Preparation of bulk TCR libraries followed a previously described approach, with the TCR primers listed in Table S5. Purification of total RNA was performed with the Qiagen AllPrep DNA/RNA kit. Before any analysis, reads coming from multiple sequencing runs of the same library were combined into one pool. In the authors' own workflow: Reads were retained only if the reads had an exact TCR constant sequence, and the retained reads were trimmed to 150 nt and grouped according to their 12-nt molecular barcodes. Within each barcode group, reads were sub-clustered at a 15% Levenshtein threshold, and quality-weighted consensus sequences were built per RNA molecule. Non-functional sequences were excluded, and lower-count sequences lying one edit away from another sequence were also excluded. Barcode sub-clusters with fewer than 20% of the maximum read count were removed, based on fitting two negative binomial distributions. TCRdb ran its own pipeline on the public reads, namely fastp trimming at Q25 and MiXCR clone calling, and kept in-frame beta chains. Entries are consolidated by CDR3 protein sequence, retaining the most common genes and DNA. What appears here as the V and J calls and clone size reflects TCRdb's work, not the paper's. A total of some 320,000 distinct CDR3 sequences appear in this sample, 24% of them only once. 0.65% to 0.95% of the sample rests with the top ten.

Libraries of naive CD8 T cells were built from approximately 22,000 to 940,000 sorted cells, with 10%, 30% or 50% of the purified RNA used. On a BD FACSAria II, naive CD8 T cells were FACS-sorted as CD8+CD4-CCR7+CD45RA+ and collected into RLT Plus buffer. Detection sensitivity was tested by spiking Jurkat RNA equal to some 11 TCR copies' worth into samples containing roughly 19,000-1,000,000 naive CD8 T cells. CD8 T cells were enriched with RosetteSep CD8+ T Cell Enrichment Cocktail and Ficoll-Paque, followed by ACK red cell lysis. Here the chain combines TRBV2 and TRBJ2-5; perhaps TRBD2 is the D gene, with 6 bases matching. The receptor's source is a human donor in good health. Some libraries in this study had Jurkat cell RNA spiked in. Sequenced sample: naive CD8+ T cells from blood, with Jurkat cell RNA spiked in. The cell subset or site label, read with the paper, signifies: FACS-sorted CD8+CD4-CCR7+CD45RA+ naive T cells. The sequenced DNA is TGTGCCAGCAATGCGAATAGCGGCAACCAAGAGACCCAGTACTTC. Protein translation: CASNANSGNQETQYF.